The TCR beta chain under discussion was sequenced for a study of T cells after posttransplantation cyclophosphamide. Findings of the study overall: Tissue-infiltrating T cells from skin or gut overlapped little with blood T cells.

Measured with immunoSEQ multiplex PCR; TCRdb has only the in-frame clones, and not every one. This table holds 45,000 to 65,000 clones, around 94% found once. Comments on this clone: Its specificity is unknown.

The CDR3 sequence is 15 residues long. Germline V CDR1 and CDR2: SGHKS, YYEKEE (reference sequence). V lost 4 bases to trimming and J lost 5 bases; unmatched junction nucleotides: 9. The sequence derives from a woman in her 30s in good health and a related stem cell transplant donor. The V call is TRBV5-5, the J call TRBJ2-5; 9 nucleotides line up with TRBD2. The sample taken for sequencing was PBMCs. For the CDR3, the DNA is TGTGCCAGCAGCCCGGGGCGGGGGGGCCAGGAGACCCAGTACTTC. Translating it yields CASSPGRGGQETQYF.